The 21 T cell receptor beta chains below all came from one sample that was sequenced in a study of blood T cell repertoires in COVID-19. Here immunoSEQ multiplex PCR was the method, and the copy in TCRdb shows in-frame clones only, minus some. The repertoire holds about 270,000 clones, with 75% to 90% as singletons. Sequencing input: peripheral blood. These TCRs come from a human donor in a cohort sampled during active COVID-19.

The rearrangement uses TRBV11-2 and TRBJ1-4; D is perhaps TRBD1 (5 bases). Trimming removed 5 bases from V and 0 bases from J, with 13 bases in between. This CDR3 has 16 residues. The germline CDR1 and CDR2 sequences are SGHAT and FQNNGV. The chain's CDR3 is CASSQPGVPTNEKLFF. The CDR3 DNA is TGTGCCAGCAGCCAACCGGGGGTTCCAACTAATGAAAAACTGTTTTTT.

The chain has TRBV4-3 and TRBJ2-2; TRBD1 agrees at 7 bases. Trimming cost V 4 bases and J 2 bases; bases outside gene matches: 4. Germline V gene lookup returns CDR1 LGHNA and CDR2 YSLEER. The CDR3 is 15 residues long. CDR3 amino acids: CASSPWDRNTGELFF. The DNA of the CDR3 is TGCGCCAGCAGCCCCTGGGACAGAAACACCGGGGAGCTGTTTTTT.

This clone has a single count. The rearrangement links TRBV10-3 to TRBJ2-5; D gene uncertain. The V end lost 3 bases, the J end lost 2 bases, and 10 bases lay between the germline ends. The CDR3 runs to 14 residues. Germline values: CDR1 ENHRY, CDR2 SYGVKD. CDR3 sequence (DNA): TGTGCCATCAGTGAACTGATTACTCAAGAGACCCAGTACTTC. Amino acid sequence: CAISELITQETQYF.

The chain links TRBV4-1 to TRBJ1-5; 10 positions match TRBD1. V was pared by 0 bases and J by 6 bases, with 8 bases of the junction left unmatched. The CDR3 totals 17 residues. Germline CDR1 reads MGHRA; CDR2 reads YSYEKL. Written as DNA, the CDR3 is TGCGCCAGCAGCCAAGAGATTGACAGGGGGCAGGGTCAGCCCCAGCATTTT. Translated: CASSQEIDRGQGQPQHF.

About this clone itself: This same CDR3 is encoded by further DNA sequences in the sample. The genes are TRBV24-1 and TRBJ2-3; no firm D call. The CDR3 loop spans 13 amino acids. V was clipped by 3 bases and J by 0 bases, with 3 bases between them. The germline V gene encodes CDR1 KGHDR and CDR2 SFDVKD. CDR3 protein: CATSDPSTDTQYF. The CDR3 region has the DNA TGTGCCACCAGTGATCCTAGCACAGATACGCAGTATTTT.

The CDR3 is CASELRPFTPTEAFF. The DNA of the CDR3 is TGTGCCAGCGAACTCCGCCCTTTTACTCCAACTGAAGCTTTCTTT. The chain carries TRBV7-2 and TRBJ1-1; D is ambiguous. The germline V and J ends were trimmed by 8 bases and 5 bases, with 21 bases remaining between them. Germline CDR1 is SGHTA and CDR2 is FQGNSA. This CDR3 region has 15 residues.

J is TRBJ2-1 and V is TRBV6-5; D call uncertain. V was pared by 5 bases and J by 4 bases, with 9 bases between. This CDR3 has 13 amino acids. CDR1 is MNHEY, CDR2 SVGAGI, per germline. The CDR3 nucleotides are TGTGCCAGCAGTACTCGTTCGTACAATGAGCAGTTCTTC. Translated: CASSTRSYNEQFF.

The rearrangement links TRBV12-3 or TRBV12-4 to TRBJ1-1, with TRBD1 as a possible D gene (6 bases). This CDR3 is 12 amino acids long. Trimming cost V 3 bases and J 5 bases, with 7 bases left between them. CDR3: CASSFQGTEAFF. The CDR3 nucleotides are TGTGCCAGCAGTTTCCAGGGGACTGAAGCTTTCTTT.

CDR3 bases: TGTGCCAGCAGTATACCATCGACGGGGAACTATGGCTACACCTTC. It yields the protein CASSIPSTGNYGYTF. The chain is built from TRBV28 and TRBJ1-2; no clear D gene. Trimming took 5 bases from V and 2 from J, leaving 15 bases between them. The germline gives CDR1 MDHEN, CDR2 SYDVKM. The CDR3 has 15 amino acids.

This clone occurred once. The chain recombines TRBV30 with TRBJ2-1, with 12 positions matching TRBD2. In germline, CDR1 is GTSNPN, CDR2 SVGIG (reference sequence). The CDR3 contains 17 residues. V shed 4 bases, J shed 4 bases, and the junction held 11 bases outside the gene matches. CDR3 loop: CAWTDTPTSGGYNEQFF. The CDR3 DNA reads TGTGCCTGGACCGACACCCCGACTAGCGGGGGATACAATGAGCAGTTCTTC.

This chain uses TRBV6-2 or TRBV6-3 with TRBJ1-1, with 9 nucleotides matching TRBD1. J lost 5 bases, V lost 2 bases, and 3 bases had no gene match. Germline loops: CDR1 MNHEY, CDR2 SVGEGT. This CDR3 region has 14 residues. As DNA, the CDR3 is TGTGCCAGCAGTTACCTGACAGGGGGTACTGAAGCTTTCTTT. Amino acids: CASSYLTGGTEAFF.

This rearrangement joins TRBV20-1 to TRBJ2-3; 8 bases align to TRBD2. Per germline, CDR1 DFQATT and CDR2 SNEGSKA (reference sequence). J lost 3 bases, V lost 3 bases, and 11 bases had no gene match. The CDR3 sequence is 16 residues long. CDR3 sequence (DNA): TGCAGTGCTAGTATCCTGAGCGGGGGACGAACAGATACGCAGTATTTT. It specifies CSASILSGGRTDTQYF.

V usage is TRBV6-2 or TRBV6-3 and J usage is TRBJ1-3, with D perhaps TRBD1 (6 bases). CDR3 length: 11 residues. Germline CDR1 and CDR2: MNHEY and SVGEGT. V was trimmed by 4 bases and J by 15 bases, leaving 13 bases between them. The CDR3 DNA follows: TGTGCCAGCAGTTTCGGGACACTGAAATATTTT. As protein: CASSFGTLKYF.

As regards this clone: Other DNA sequences in this specimen translate into the identical CDR3. The chain links TRBV2 to TRBJ2-2; TRBD1 agrees at 11 bases. The CDR3 totals 15 residues. CDR1 is SNHLY and CDR2 is FYNNEI in the germline V gene. J gave up 4 bases and V 6 bases, and 4 bases lay outside the gene matches. CDR3 residues: CASRDRGHGTGELFF. CDR3 bases: TGTGCCAGCAGGGACAGGGGGCATGGCACCGGGGAGCTGTTTTTT.

The genes are TRBV5-1 and TRBJ2-7; tentative D call: TRBD2 (6 bases). The CDR3 sequence is 14 residues long. The germline CDR1 and CDR2 sequences are SGHRS and YFSETQ. Trimming pared 2 bases from V and 2 bases from J, leaving 11 bases between. The CDR3 DNA is TGCGCCAGCAGCTTAGTAGGCGGGACCTACGAGCAGTACTTC. This encodes CASSLVGGTYEQYF.

V is TRBV4-2 and J is TRBJ1-1; TRBD1 might be the D (5 bases). The V and J ends lost 2 bases and 4 bases respectively, with 17 bases between them. Germline CDR1 reads LGHNA; CDR2 reads YNFKEQ. The CDR3 extends over 16 amino acids. The CDR3 reads CASSQPPGRAATEAFF. In nucleotides, the CDR3 is TGTGCCAGCAGCCAACCCCCGGGCAGGGCGGCCACTGAAGCTTTCTTT.

The V call is TRBV3-1 (or the pseudogene TRBV3-2), the J call TRBJ1-1; D gene uncertain. V lost 2 bases and J 10 bases, leaving 11 bases between the germline ends. Per germline, CDR1 LGHDT and CDR2 YNNKEL (reference sequence). CDR3 size: 12 residues. CDR3 loop: CASSQPSGVAFF. CDR3 DNA: TGTGCCAGCAGCCAACCCTCCGGGGTAGCTTTCTTT.

This chain joins TRBV6-1 and TRBJ1-2; 10 positions agree with TRBD1. The germline gives CDR1 MNHNS, CDR2 SASEGT. This CDR3 region has 15 residues. Losses at the gene ends were 2 bases for V and 4 bases for J; bases not matched to a gene: 4. The CDR3 is CASSELRTGGYGYTF. The DNA of the CDR3 is TGTGCCAGCAGTGAACTTAGGACAGGGGGCTATGGCTACACCTTC.

There are a few counts of this clone. The V and J genes are TRBV27 and TRBJ2-7, with 7 nucleotides matching TRBD2. J gave up 0 bases and V 8 bases, and 10 bases lay outside the gene matches. This CDR3 contains 15 residues. Germline V gives CDR1 MNHEY, CDR2 SMNVEV (reference sequence). The CDR3 region is CASRMGGSSSYEQYF. CDR3 sequence (DNA): TGTGCCAGCCGCATGGGGGGGTCAAGCTCCTACGAGCAGTACTTC.

About this clone itself: Other DNA sequences from this sample encode an identical CDR3 as well. The chain links TRBV18 to TRBJ2-7; TRBD2 might be the D (5 bases). The germline V gene encodes CDR1 KGHSH and CDR2 LQKENI. V gave up 3 bases and J gave up 2 bases, with 8 bases separating them. The CDR3 is 13 residues long. The DNA for the CDR3 is TGTGCCAGCTCACCTTCCGGGACCTACGAGCAGTACTTC. This codes for CASSPSGTYEQYF.

A few counts support this clone. This sequence joins TRBV11-3 and TRBJ1-5; D remains unclear. The germline V gene has CDR1 SGHNT and CDR2 YENEEA. The length of the CDR3 is 17 residues. V lost 2 bases, J lost 2 bases, and 16 bases lay in between. CDR3 protein: CASSLTDLRSRNQPQHF. The CDR3 DNA sequence: TGTGCCAGCAGCTTAACCGATTTAAGGAGTCGCAATCAGCCCCAGCATTTT.